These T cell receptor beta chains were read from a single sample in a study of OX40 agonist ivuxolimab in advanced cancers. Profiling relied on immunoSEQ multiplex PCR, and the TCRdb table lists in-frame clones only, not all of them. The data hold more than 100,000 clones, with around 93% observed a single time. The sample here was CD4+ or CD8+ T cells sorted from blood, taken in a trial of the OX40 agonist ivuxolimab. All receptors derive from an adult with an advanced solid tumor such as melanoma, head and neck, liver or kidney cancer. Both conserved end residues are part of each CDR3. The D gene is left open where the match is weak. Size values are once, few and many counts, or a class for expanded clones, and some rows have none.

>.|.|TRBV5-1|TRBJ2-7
CASSLAPGQSYEQYF
TGCGCCAGCAGCTTGGCGCCGGGACAATCCTACGAGCAGTACTTC
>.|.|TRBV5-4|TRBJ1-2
CASSRDRGNYGYTF
TGTGCCAGCAGCCGTGATCGAGGCAACTATGGCTACACCTTC
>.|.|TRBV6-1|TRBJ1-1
CASSDGIFPSEAFF
TGTGCCAGCAGTGATGGGATTTTCCCCTCTGAAGCTTTCTTT
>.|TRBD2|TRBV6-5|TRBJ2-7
CASSSTGTSAYEQYF
TGTGCCAGCAGTTCGACCGGGACTAGCGCCTACGAGCAGTACTTC
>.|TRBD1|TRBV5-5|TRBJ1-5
CASSRQGGQPQHF
TGTGCCAGCAGCCGACAGGGCGGTCAGCCCCAGCATTTT
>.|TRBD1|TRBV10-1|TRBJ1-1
CASRPQGRVTEAFF
TGCGCCAGCAGGCCACAGGGGAGGGTCACTGAAGCTTTCTTT
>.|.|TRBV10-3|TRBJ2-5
CAISESVSQETQYF
TGTGCCATCAGTGAGTCAGTCAGCCAAGAGACCCAGTACTTC
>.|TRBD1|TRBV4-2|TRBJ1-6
CASSQNVDRGKLPLHF
TGTGCCAGCAGCCAGAATGTGGACAGGGGAAAATTACCCCTCCACTTT
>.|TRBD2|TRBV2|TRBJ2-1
CASSLLGRGAGASYNEQFF
TGTGCCAGCAGTCTCCTGGGGCGGGGAGCGGGGGCCTCCTACAATGAGCAGTTCTTC
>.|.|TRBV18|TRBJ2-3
CASSPVGPPGDTQYF
TGTGCCAGCTCACCTGTCGGTCCCCCCGGTGATACGCAGTATTTT
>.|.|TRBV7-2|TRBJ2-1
CASSAATGGNEQFF
TGTGCCAGCAGCGCCGCGACCGGAGGTAATGAGCAGTTCTTC
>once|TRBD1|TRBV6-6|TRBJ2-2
CASSYVPGQGPGELFF
TGTGCCAGCAGTTACGTACCGGGACAGGGCCCAGGGGAGCTGTTTTTT
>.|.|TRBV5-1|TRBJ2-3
CASSIKPDTQYF
TGCGCCAGCAGCATCAAGCCAGATACGCAGTATTTT
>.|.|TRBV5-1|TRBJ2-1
CASSPPGNEQFF
TGCGCCAGCAGCCCGCCTGGCAATGAGCAGTTCTTC
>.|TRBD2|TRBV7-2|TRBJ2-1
CASSRTAGGSYNEQFF
TGTGCCAGCAGCCGAACTGCGGGGGGTTCCTACAATGAGCAGTTCTTC
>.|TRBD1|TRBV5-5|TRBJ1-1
CASSLVRQGAFMNTEAFF
TGTGCCAGCAGCTTGGTTCGACAGGGGGCTTTCATGAACACTGAAGCTTTCTTT
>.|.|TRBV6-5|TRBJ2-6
CASKDGPGANVLTF
TGTGCCTCAAAGGATGGGCCTGGGGCCAACGTCCTGACTTTC
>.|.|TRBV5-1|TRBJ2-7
CASSPTGYVIDEQYF
TGCGCCAGCAGCCCGACCGGATATGTGATCGACGAGCAGTACTTC
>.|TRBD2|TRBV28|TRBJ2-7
CASSLISGRTSYEQYF
TGTGCCAGCAGTTTAATAAGCGGGAGGACCTCCTACGAGCAGTACTTC
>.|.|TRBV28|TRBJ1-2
CASSPLRAVGGYTF
TGTGCCAGCAGCCCCCTTCGGGCAGTGGGTGGCTACACCTTC
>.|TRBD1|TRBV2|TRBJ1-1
CASSADRGRTEAFF
TGTGCCAGCAGTGCCGACAGGGGGCGAACTGAAGCTTTCTTT
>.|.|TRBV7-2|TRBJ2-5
CASSFSASETQYF
TGTGCCAGCAGCTTTTCCGCATCTGAGACCCAGTACTTC
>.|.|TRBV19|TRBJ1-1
CASSIDGISTEAFF
TGTGCCAGTAGTATCGACGGAATATCGACAGAAGCTTTCTTT
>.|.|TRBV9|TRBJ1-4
CASSVGSGAGINEKLFF
TGTGCCAGCAGCGTAGGTTCGGGGGCGGGGATTAATGAAAAACTGTTTTTT
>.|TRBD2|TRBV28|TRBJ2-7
CASRGTGGGYEQYF
TGTGCCAGCAGGGGAACGGGGGGTGGCTACGAGCAGTACTTC